Each of the 17 T cell receptor beta chains below was sequenced from the same sample in a study of OX40 agonist ivuxolimab in advanced cancers. Assay: immunoSEQ multiplex PCR; the TCRdb copy retains only in-frame clones and omits some. The data contain 57,000 or so clones, roughly 86% of them singletons. Sequenced here: CD4+ or CD8+ T cells sorted from blood, sampled in a trial of the OX40 agonist ivuxolimab. Every receptor here comes from an adult with an advanced solid tumor such as melanoma, head and neck, liver or kidney cancer.

J is TRBJ1-1 and V is TRBV23-1, with 7 bases identical to TRBD1. TRBV23-1 is classed as an ORF, of uncertain function. The CDR3 has 14 amino acids. The J segment lost 3 bases and the V segment lost 9 bases, leaving 10 bases of the junction unmatched. DNA of the CDR3: TGCGCCAGGCGAGCTCGTACAGGGGACACTGAAGCTTTCTTT. Protein product: CARRARTGDTEAFF.

The chain recombines TRBV6-1 with TRBJ2-3, with D unclear. Germline V gene data show CDR1 as MNHNS and CDR2 as SASEGT. There are 14 residues in the CDR3. Trimming removed 1 base at V and 4 bases at J, with 9 bases between. Written as DNA, the CDR3 is TGTGCCAGCAGTGAAGAGCGATTGGCAGATACGCAGTATTTT. Translating gives CASSEERLADTQYF.

The CDR3 coding sequence is TGCGCCAGCAGCCAACGAGCGGGGGGGCTCAATGAGCAGTTCTTC. It yields the protein CASSQRAGGLNEQFF. The chain couples TRBV4-1 to TRBJ2-1, with 10 bases matching TRBD2. J gave up 6 bases and V 2 bases, and 4 bases lay outside the gene matches. The germline V gene has CDR1 MGHRA and CDR2 YSYEKL. The CDR3 spans 15 residues.

CDR3 bases: TGTGCCAGCAACCAGGGTTCCACCGGGGAGCTGTTTTTT. This sequence encodes CASNQGSTGELFF. The chain combines TRBV6-5 with TRBJ2-2; perhaps TRBD1 as D (5 bases). The CDR3 has 13 residues. Trimming left V 7 bases short and J 4 bases short, with 10 bases between. CDR1 and CDR2 from the germline V gene are MNHEY and SVGAGI.

This chain links TRBV11-2 with TRBJ1-1; D ambiguous. The CDR3 is 13 residues long. CDR1 SGHAT and CDR2 FQNNGV come from the germline V gene. V was cut by 5 bases and J by 2 bases, with 9 bases left in between. CDR3: CASSRQVNTEAFF. The DNA for the CDR3 is TGTGCCAGCAGCCGCCAAGTTAACACTGAAGCTTTCTTT. Looking up the rest from reference TRBV11-2 and TRBJ1-1 gives the full variable domain: EAGVAQSPRYKIIEKRQSVAFWCNPISGHATLYWYQQILGQGPKLLIQFQNNGVVDDSQLPKDRFSAERLKGVDSTLKIQPAKLEDSAVYLCASSRQVNTEAFFGQGTRLTVV.

This chain joins TRBV5-1 and TRBJ1-1; weak D call: TRBD1 (6 bases). Deletions cut 0 bases from V and 5 bases from J, with 14 bases between. Germline V CDR1 and CDR2: SGHRS, YFSETQ. CDR3 size: 15 residues. This CDR3 is CASSLGRTGLTEAFF. DNA of the CDR3: TGCGCCAGCAGCTTGGGGCGAACAGGGTTGACTGAAGCTTTCTTT.

This sequence joins TRBV5-1 and TRBJ1-1, with TRBD1 as a possible D gene (5 bases). The V and J ends lost 0 bases and 3 bases respectively, with 9 bases between them. CDR1 and CDR2 from the germline V gene are SGHRS and YFSETQ. This CDR3 is built from 14 residues. CDR3 loop: CASSLAGADTEAFF. CDR3 nucleotide sequence: TGCGCCAGCAGCTTGGCCGGGGCCGACACTGAAGCTTTCTTT. Together with reference TRBV5-1 and TRBJ1-1, the CDR3 gives the full variable domain: KAGVTQTPRYLIKTRGQQVTLSCSPISGHRSVSWYQQTPGQGLQFLFEYFSETQRNKGNFPGRFSGRQFSNSRSEMNVSTLELGDSALYLCASSLAGADTEAFFGQGTRLTVV.

V usage is TRBV7-9 and J usage is TRBJ2-3; D is possibly TRBD1 or TRBD2 (5 bases each). CDR1 is SEHNR and CDR2 is FQNEAQ in the germline V gene (reference sequence). The CDR3 is made up of 16 amino acids. Trimming took off 5 bases at V and 0 bases at J, with 15 bases between the two ends. The CDR3 coding sequence is TGTGCCAGCAGCCCCGGGGCCCTACTTAGCACAGATACGCAGTATTTT. Residues: CASSPGALLSTDTQYF.

This clone was seen only once. The V call is TRBV5-1, the J call TRBJ2-3; 12 nucleotides align to TRBD2. The ends lost 4 bases at V and 6 bases at J; junction bases unmatched: 6. Germline V CDR1 and CDR2: SGHRS, YFSETQ. The CDR3 loop spans 15 amino acids. The CDR3 sequence is CASSKTSGGGDTQYF. The CDR3 DNA follows: TGCGCCAGCAGCAAGACTAGCGGGGGTGGGGATACGCAGTATTTT.

The rearrangement joins TRBV9 to TRBJ1-1, with TRBD1 identical over 11 bases. The CDR3 extends over 15 amino acids. Germline CDR1 is SGDLS and CDR2 is YYNGEE. After removal of 0 bases from V and 4 bases from J, the junction contained 2 bases not matched to a gene. CDR3 in amino acids: CASSVVGTGGTEAFF. The CDR3 region has the DNA TGTGCCAGCAGCGTAGTGGGGACAGGGGGCACTGAAGCTTTCTTT.

This sequence joins TRBV10-1 and TRBJ2-1, with 12 nucleotides matching TRBD2. V shed 3 bases and J 4 bases; nucleotides not matched to a gene: 4. Looked up from germline, CDR1 is WNHNN and CDR2 is SYGVQD (reference sequence). The CDR3 totals 16 residues. The CDR3 sequence is CASSERLAGGYNEQFF. The CDR3 nucleotides read TGCGCCAGCAGTGAAAGGCTAGCGGGGGGGTACAATGAGCAGTTCTTC.

V is TRBV10-3 and J is TRBJ2-1, with no clear D. Germline values: CDR1 ENHRY, CDR2 SYGVKD. The V end lost 6 bases, the J end lost 0 bases, and 12 bases lay between the germline ends. CDR3 length equals 15 residues. CDR3 sequence reads: CAISPGGSSYNEQFF. The CDR3 nucleotides read TGTGCCATCAGCCCAGGCGGAAGCTCCTACAATGAGCAGTTCTTC.

The rearrangement links TRBV9 to TRBJ1-1, with D possibly TRBD1 on 5 matching bases. CDR3 length: 16 residues. Germline V gives CDR1 SGDLS, CDR2 YYNGEE. The V end was cut by 4 bases, the J end by 1 base, with 17 bases between. The CDR3 DNA is TGTGCCAGCAGCCCCCGGAGGGGTGGCACGAACACTGAAGCTTTCTTT. This gives the protein CASSPRRGGTNTEAFF. The entire variable domain, with the rest obtained from reference TRBV9 and TRBJ1-1, is as follows: DSGVTQTPKHLITATGQRVTLRCSPRSGDLSVYWYQQSLDQGLQFLIQYYNGEERAKGNILERFSAQQFPDLHSELNLSSLELGDSALYFCASSPRRGGTNTEAFFGQGTRLTVV.

The chain uses TRBV7-9 and TRBJ2-1; 8 nucleotides match TRBD2. V shed 4 bases and J 9 bases; nucleotides not matched to a gene: 11. This CDR3 comprises 15 residues. In germline, CDR1 is SEHNR, CDR2 FQNEAQ (reference sequence). The CDR3 region has the DNA TGTGCCAGCAGCTCCCGGGGACTAGTAAGTGGTGAGCAGTTCTTC. Encoded protein: CASSSRGLVSGEQFF.

The CDR3 spells CAISESRDSQETQYF. Here the CDR3 DNA reads TGTGCCATCAGTGAGTCTAGGGACAGCCAAGAGACCCAGTACTTC. The chain joins TRBV10-3 to TRBJ2-5; 7 bases are a match to TRBD1. The V gene's germline CDR1 is ENHRY and CDR2 SYGVKD. The CDR3 extends over 15 amino acids. Unmatched junction bases numbered 2, after V lost 0 bases and J lost 1 base.

The V gene is TRBV6-5, the J gene TRBJ1-4, with a possible D match to TRBD1 (5 bases). V was cut by 2 bases and J by 8 bases, with 12 bases left in between. This CDR3 contains 14 residues. Germline loops: CDR1 MNHEY, CDR2 SVGAGI. DNA of the CDR3: TGTGCCAGCAGTTACAAGGCCCGGGACGAAAAACTGTTTTTT. It is translated as CASSYKARDEKLFF.

This chain links TRBV10-1 with TRBJ1-2, with D possibly matching TRBD1 (5 bases). CDR1 is WNHNN, CDR2 SYGVQD, per germline (reference sequence). The CDR3 is 19 residues long. V was pared by 0 bases and J by 3 bases, with 23 bases between. CDR3 nucleotide sequence: TGCGCCAGCAGTGAGTCAGGACGAATGTCGATTGGGGGGTACTATGGCTACACCTTC. Protein product: CASSESGRMSIGGYYGYTF.